A selection of T cell receptor beta chains follows, all from one sample in a study of metastatic and nonmetastatic thyroid tumors. TCRdb reassembled clones from the PCR reads with MiXCR. In the table there are about 69,000 clones, more than 13% of which are singletons. Source material: blood. The receptor set was obtained from a male donor with papillary thyroid cancer or a benign thyroid nodule (not recorded which). Some clones in this sample may be carry-over from other donors' samples. Each CDR3 is given with its conserved first and last residue. Fields, in order: V gene, clone size, CDR3 length, D gene, J gene, CDR3 protein, CDR3 DNA. D genes are given only for firm matches. Only some rows state a clone size, as once, few, many or a class for expanded clones.

>TRBV19|many|14|-|TRBJ2-1
CASSSNDNRNEQFF
TGTGCCAGTAGTTCAAACGACAACAGGAATGAGCAGTTCTTC
>TRBV20-1|many|13|-|TRBJ2-5
CSARPEPQETQYF
TGCAGTGCTAGGCCTGAGCCCCAAGAGACCCAGTACTTC
>TRBV29-1|many|17|TRBD2|TRBJ2-1
CSVASRLAGTTYNEQFF
TGCAGCGTTGCCTCTCGGCTAGCGGGGACTACCTACAATGAGCAGTTCTTC
>TRBV24-1|many|17|TRBD1|TRBJ2-2
CATSAKVWDRGTGELFF
TGTGCCACCAGTGCCAAGGTGTGGGACAGGGGCACCGGGGAGCTGTTTTTT
>TRBV7-9|many|14|-|TRBJ2-1
CASMDSSSYNEQFF
TGTGCCAGCATGGACTCGAGCTCCTACAATGAGCAGTTCTTC
>TRBV2|many|15|TRBD2|TRBJ2-3
CASNILAGNTDTQYF
TGTGCCAGCAATATTCTAGCGGGAAACACAGATACGCAGTATTTT
>TRBV19|many|13|-|TRBJ2-4
CASSGAGKNIQYF
TGTGCCAGTAGTGGTGCAGGGAAAAACATTCAGTACTTC
>TRBV28|-|16|-|TRBJ2-1
CASSGSGTPPYNEQFF
TGTGCCAGCAGCGGCTCCGGGACACCCCCCTACAATGAGCAGTTCTTC
>TRBV11-2|-|14|-|TRBJ1-3
CGSSLGGTGNTIYF
TGTGGGAGCAGCTTAGGGGGTACTGGAAACACCATATATTTT
>TRBV11-2|many|16|-|TRBJ2-5
CASSLQPGLAQETQYF
TGTGCCAGCAGCCTCCAACCGGGACTCGCCCAAGAGACCCAGTACTTC
>TRBV18|many|16|-|TRBJ2-2
CASSPGRADLTGELFF
TGTGCCAGCTCACCGGGCAGGGCAGACCTCACCGGGGAGCTGTTTTTT
>TRBV13|many|12|-|TRBJ2-3
CASSLGPDTQYF
TGTGCCAGCAGCCTCGGCCCAGATACGCAGTATTTT
>TRBV7-3|many|17|-|TRBJ2-1
CASSLIGTGLEGSEQFF
TGTGCCAGCAGCTTAATCGGGACAGGACTAGAGGGAAGTGAGCAGTTCTTC
>TRBV7-9|many|14|-|TRBJ2-5
CASSLRSYRETQYF
TGTGCCAGCAGCTTGAGGTCCTATCGGGAGACCCAGTACTTC
>TRBV13|many|16|TRBD2|TRBJ2-3
CASSWPSGASTDTQYF
TGTGCCAGCAGCTGGCCTAGCGGGGCTAGCACAGATACGCAGTATTTT
>TRBV2|many|15|-|TRBJ2-1
CASRQDTRSYNEQFF
TGTGCCAGCAGGCAGGACACTCGCTCCTACAATGAGCAGTTCTTC
>TRBV28|many|15|-|TRBJ1-5
CASSFWAKDNQPQHF
TGTGCCAGCAGTTTTTGGGCTAAGGACAATCAGCCCCAGCATTTT
>TRBV19|few|11|-|TRBJ1-4
CASSEAGKLFF
TGTGCCAGTAGCGAAGCTGGGAAACTGTTTTTT
>TRBV2|many|17|-|TRBJ2-3
CASSRKRAASSTDTQYF
TGTGCCAGCAGTCGGAAGCGGGCGGCCTCTAGCACAGATACGCAGTATTTT
>TRBV10-3|many|15|TRBD2|TRBJ2-1
CAIGRVLDSYNEQFF
TGTGCCATCGGGAGGGTTCTTGACTCCTACAATGAGCAGTTCTTC
>TRBV10-3|many|14|-|TRBJ1-2
CAISESEANYGYTF
TGTGCCATCAGTGAGTCGGAGGCCAACTATGGCTACACCTTC
>TRBV3-1|many|21|TRBD1|TRBJ2-2
CASSLRGDRASRRSKTGELFF
TGTGCCAGCAGCCTCCGGGGGGACAGGGCGAGCAGGCGATCGAAAACCGGGGAGCTGTTTTTT
>TRBV20-1|-|15|TRBD1|TRBJ2-3
CSARGRKGGTYTQYF
TGCAGTGCTAGGGGCAGGAAAGGGGGCACATATACTCAGTATTTT
>TRBV11-2|-|16|TRBD1|TRBJ1-1
CASSIQGQGMVTEAFF
TGTGCCAGCAGCATACAGGGACAGGGGATGGTCACTGAAGCTTTCTTT
>TRBV7-3|many|14|-|TRBJ2-7
CASSQGGQGHEQYF
TGTGCCAGCAGCCAAGGAGGGCAGGGCCACGAGCAGTACTTC
>TRBV19|many|15|-|TRBJ2-1
CASSIGLALYNEQFF
TGTGCCAGTAGTATCGGCCTAGCGCTCTACAATGAGCAGTTCTTC
>TRBV12-3/TRBV12-4|many|14|-|TRBJ1-5
CASSGAYSNQPQHF
TGTGCCAGCAGTGGGGCGTATAGCAATCAGCCCCAGCATTTT
>TRBV6-2/TRBV6-3|many|17|TRBD1|TRBJ1-1
CASSSFRDRVLITEAFF
TGTGCCAGCAGTTCTTTTCGGGACAGGGTATTAATCACTGAAGCTTTCTTT
>TRBV6-2/TRBV6-3|-|14|TRBD1|TRBJ1-2
CACRRDRGVYGYTF
TGTGCCTGCAGACGGGACAGGGGGGTCTATGGCTATACCTTC
>TRBV6-1|-|15|TRBD2|TRBJ2-1
CASSAGLAGVVEQFF
TGTGCCAGCAGTGCTGGACTAGCGGGAGTTGTTGAGCAGTTCTTC
>TRBV20-1|many|14|-|TRBJ1-1
CSARGYGVVTEAFF
TGCAGTGCTAGAGGGTACGGGGTGGTCACTGAAGCTTTCTTT
>TRBV6-1|many|15|TRBD1|TRBJ1-4
CASSKGQGRDEKLFF
TGTGCCAGCAGTAAAGGACAGGGGAGGGATGAAAAACTGTTTTTT
>TRBV5-4|many|16|-|TRBJ2-7
CASSSKTTGIGDEQYF
TGTGCCAGCAGCTCAAAAACCACAGGGATTGGGGACGAGCAGTACTTC
>TRBV6-1|many|15|TRBD1|TRBJ1-3
CASSLGQTSGNTIYF
TGTGCCAGCAGTTTGGGACAGACCTCTGGAAACACCATATATTTT
>TRBV12-3/TRBV12-4|many|16|TRBD2|TRBJ2-1
CASSLDQLAGTDEQFF
TGTGCCAGCAGTTTGGATCAACTAGCGGGAACGGATGAGCAGTTCTTC
>TRBV11-2|many|12|-|TRBJ2-7
CASSLAGDEQYF
TGTGCCAGCAGCTTAGCGGGGGACGAGCAGTACTTC
>TRBV19|many|15|TRBD2|TRBJ2-3
CASSMAAGVTDTQYF
TGTGCCAGTAGTATGGCCGCGGGAGTCACAGATACGCAGTATTTT
>TRBV2|many|14|-|TRBJ1-1
CASTWDNRPAEAFF
TGTGCCAGCACCTGGGACAACCGGCCAGCTGAAGCTTTCTTT
>TRBV6-1|many|12|-|TRBJ2-2
CASRPHDGELFF
TGTGCCAGCAGACCCCACGACGGGGAGCTGTTTTTT
>TRBV6-4|many|13|-|TRBJ2-3
CASSPGAADTQYF
TGTGCCAGCAGTCCGGGAGCGGCAGATACGCAGTATTTT
>TRBV11-2|many|17|-|TRBJ2-4
CASSYVVRDGDKNIQYF
TGTGCCAGCAGCTACGTCGTGAGGGACGGTGACAAAAACATTCAGTACTTC
>TRBV20-1|many|15|TRBD2|TRBJ2-5
CSASIASGDQETQYF
TGCAGTGCTAGTATTGCTAGCGGAGACCAAGAGACCCAGTACTTC
>TRBV6-4|many|15|-|TRBJ2-5
CASSEGQGTQETQYF
TGTGCCAGCAGTGAGGGTCAGGGAACCCAAGAGACCCAGTACTTC
>TRBV20-1|many|12|-|TRBJ1-1
CSAPQGNTEAFF
TGCAGTGCCCCCCAGGGGAACACTGAAGCTTTCTTT
>TRBV12-3/TRBV12-4|many|14|-|TRBJ1-1
CASSPAGLNTEAFF
TGTGCCAGCAGCCCCGCGGGACTGAACACTGAAGCTTTCTTT
>TRBV20-1|many|13|-|TRBJ2-1
CSARLGTKGEQFF
TGCAGTGCTCGATTGGGAACTAAGGGTGAGCAGTTCTTC
>TRBV6-4|many|14|TRBD1|TRBJ2-2
CASRDRENTGELFF
TGTGCCAGCAGGGACAGGGAGAACACCGGGGAGCTGTTTTTT
>TRBV18|many|14|-|TRBJ1-2
CASSPPAQSRGYTF
TGTGCCAGCTCACCACCGGCACAGAGCAGGGGCTACACCTTC
>TRBV20-1|-|13|TRBD1|TRBJ1-5
CSASKAGGQPQHF
TGCAGTGCTAGTAAGGCAGGGGGCCAGCCCCAGCATTTT
>TRBV3-1|many|16|-|TRBJ2-3
CASSQDSSSRTDTQYF
TGTGCCAGCAGCCAAGACTCCAGTTCCCGCACAGATACGCAGTATTTT